This T cell receptor beta chain was recorded in a study of blood T cell repertoires in COVID-19. Study-level background: Spain, Italy and the United States supplied samples that represented acute and convalescent COVID-19. The cDNA or gDNA used as material had been derived from T cells, B-cell-depleted T cells, or PBMCs.

Assay: immunoSEQ multiplex PCR; the TCRdb copy retains only in-frame clones and omits some. The data show around 450,000 clones, with around 88% seen just once and 4% to 5.5% held by the top ten. The sequencing input was peripheral blood. This receptor was obtained from a young woman with acute or convalescent COVID-19.

CDR3 region: CASSFYGTSGGRPYNEQFF. The CDR3 DNA sequence: TGTGCCAGCAGCTTCTACGGGACTAGCGGGGGAAGACCGTACAATGAGCAGTTCTTC. J is TRBJ2-1 and V is TRBV7-3, with TRBD2 matching over 14 bases. CDR3 length: 19 amino acids. The trim removed 3 bases at V and 4 bases at J, leaving 11 bases unmatched. CDR1 and CDR2 from the germline V gene are SGHTA and FQGTGA.